This T cell receptor (beta chain) was profiled in a study of spatial heterogeneity in lung cancer. Whole-study context: The average appearance count of each unique TCR and UMI combination in raw reads was more than nine. Points from the study as a whole: Compared with follow-up, resection was when ubiquitous expanded tumor TCRs appeared in blood more.

The time point is: sample taken at primary tumor resection. Tumor, nontumor lung or frozen PBMC supplied whole RNA that was sequenced unsorted. This clonotype was counted many times. Its antigen remains unidentified. Germline CDR1 and CDR2: SEHNR and FQNEAQ (reference sequence). The CDR3 totals 17 residues. The V and J ends lost 2 bases and 6 bases respectively, with 20 bases between them. In the library, each TCR cDNA molecule bore its own unique molecular identifier. TCRdb analysed the 5' RACE reads with MiXCR anew, one entry per CDR3 protein. The sample holds about 11,000 distinct CDR3 sequences, 8.6% seen once.

This chain connects TRBV7-9 to TRBJ2-4; TRBD1 might be the D (6 bases). The receptor was isolated from a male donor with early-stage non-small cell lung cancer. The sample here was PBMCs, taken at surgery. Here the CDR3 reads CASSLRAGEYTVNIQYF. CDR3 nucleotide sequence: TGTGCCAGCAGCTTAAGGGCAGGGGAGTATACCGTAAACATTCAGTACTTC.